Below, 25 T cell receptor beta chains from the same sample are listed, as sequenced in a study of CD8+ T cells in alopecia areata. Sequencing relied on a cDNA template that was reverse transcribed from extracted RNA. Assay: immunoSEQ multiplex PCR; the TCRdb copy retains only in-frame clones and omits some. The sample gives some 150,000 clones, about 67% of which show up once; around 10% is in the top ten. This specimen was CD8+ T cells sorted from blood, taken at week 0. The receptors stem from a human donor with alopecia areata.

The chain recombines TRBV11-2 with TRBJ2-7; 10 nucleotides line up with TRBD1. The J segment lost 5 bases and the V segment lost 3 bases, leaving 7 bases of the junction unmatched. Germline V gene sequence: CDR1 SGHAT, CDR2 FQNNGV. The CDR3 sequence is 15 residues long. CDR3 coding DNA: TGTGCCAGCAGCTTTAGGACAGGGGGGTACAACGAGCAGTACTTC. Protein: CASSFRTGGYNEQYF.

The rearrangement links TRBV6-5 to TRBJ1-6; D perhaps matches TRBD1 (5 bases). The germline V and J ends were trimmed by 6 bases and 12 bases, with 18 bases remaining between them. CDR1 is MNHEY and CDR2 is SVGAGI in the germline V gene. The CDR3 sequence is 14 residues long. Here the CDR3 reads CASRPPDTSKPLHF. The CDR3, as DNA: TGTGCCAGCAGACCCCCGGACACTTCGAAACCCCTCCACTTT.

V is TRBV27 and J is TRBJ2-3; 10 nucleotides align to TRBD2. V lost 5 bases to trimming and J lost 2 bases; unmatched junction nucleotides: 4. CDR1 is MNHEY and CDR2 is SMNVEV in the germline V gene (reference sequence). The CDR3 length is 15 residues. The CDR3 loop reads CASSKGLAFTDTQYF. In DNA, the CDR3 is TGTGCCAGCAGTAAGGGACTAGCGTTCACAGATACGCAGTATTTT.

The V and J genes are TRBV30 and TRBJ2-1, with TRBD2 as a possible D gene (6 bases). Trimming cost V 0 bases and J 7 bases, with 10 bases left between them. Germline V gene data show CDR1 as GTSNPN and CDR2 as SVGIG (reference sequence). This CDR3 has 13 residues. DNA for the CDR3: TGTGCCTGGAGTGTGGTAGCGGCGAATGAGCAGTTCTTC. This codes for CAWSVVAANEQFF.

The CDR3 DNA reads as TGTGCCAGCAGCCCAGGGGGCGATGGCTACACCTTC. As protein: CASSPGGDGYTF. The chain combines TRBV6-5 with TRBJ1-2, with 8 bases identical to TRBD1. V shed 6 bases, J shed 6 bases, and the junction held 3 bases outside the gene matches. Germline CDR1 is MNHEY and CDR2 is SVGAGI. The CDR3 is made up of 12 amino acids.

V and J are TRBV6-5 and TRBJ2-7, with 9 bases identical to TRBD2. Per the germline V gene, CDR1 is MNHEY and CDR2 is SVGAGI. J was trimmed by 7 bases and V by 6 bases; bases with no gene match: 10. The CDR3 has 14 amino acids. CDR3 loop: CASRGGGGAGEQYF. The CDR3 DNA reads TGTGCCAGCAGGGGAGGCGGGGGGGCCGGGGAGCAGTACTTC.

V is TRBV6-5 and J is TRBJ2-7; D not certain. Germline CDR1 reads MNHEY; CDR2 reads SVGAGI. The CDR3 has 15 amino acids. With 1 base removed from V and 5 bases from J, the gap between germline ends came to 15 bases. CDR3 bases: TGTGCCAGCAGTTACTTGCATAGAGTTTCGGACGAGCAGTACTTC. Protein product: CASSYLHRVSDEQYF.

The chain recombines TRBV5-6 with TRBJ2-5, with 7 bases identical to TRBD1. The CDR3 is 15 residues long. The germline V gene encodes CDR1 SGHDT and CDR2 YYEEEE. The V gene end was trimmed by 3 bases and the J gene end by 5 bases; junction bases not matched to a gene: 10. CDR3 DNA sequence: TGTGCCAGCAGCTGGCCGACAGGGCCGGAGGAGACCCAGTACTTC. This codes for CASSWPTGPEETQYF.

The chain has TRBV10-2 and TRBJ1-2, with D hard to call. CDR1 WSHSY and CDR2 SAAADI come from the germline V gene. V dropped 2 bases and J dropped 4 bases, with 5 bases sitting between them. The CDR3 is 12 amino acids. CDR3 in DNA: TGCGCCAGCAGTGAGACGGGCTATGGCTACACCTTC. This translates into CASSETGYGYTF.

The chain uses TRBV6-6 and TRBJ1-5; TRBD1 is a possible D gene (5 bases). The V end lost 8 bases, the J end lost 0 bases, and 17 bases lay between the germline ends. Germline CDR1 reads MNHNY; CDR2 reads SVGAGI (reference sequence). This CDR3 comprises 16 residues. The CDR3 DNA is TGTGCCAGCGGAAGGCAGAGACAGAATAGCAATCAGCCCCAGCATTTT. Translation: CASGRQRQNSNQPQHF.

The J gene is TRBJ2-7, the V gene TRBV27; D remains unclear. This CDR3 has 13 residues. Trimming took 3 bases from V and 5 from J, leaving 11 bases between them. CDR1 is MNHEY, CDR2 SMNVEV, per germline (reference sequence). The CDR3 loop is CASSFMVRDEQYF. CDR3 bases: TGTGCCAGCAGTTTTATGGTAAGGGACGAGCAGTACTTC.

The CDR3: CASSSTPDRVEAFF. The CDR3 DNA reads TGTGCCAGCAGCTCAACTCCTGACAGGGTAGAAGCTTTCTTT. This sequence joins TRBV11-2 and TRBJ1-1; 7 bases fit TRBD1. The CDR3 is made up of 14 amino acids. Germline V gene sequence: CDR1 SGHAT, CDR2 FQNNGV. Germline trimming cut 4 bases from V and 8 bases from J; bases unmatched to any gene: 10.

The chain couples TRBV11-2 to TRBJ2-3; the D gene is possibly TRBD2 (7 bases). CDR1 and CDR2 (germline): SGHAT, FQNNGV. The CDR3 is 15 amino acids. The ends were cut back, 5 bases at V and 3 bases at J, with 15 bases in the middle. In DNA, the CDR3 is TGTGCCAGCAGCCTATGGGGGGGCAGAACAGATACGCAGTATTTT. Protein sequence: CASSLWGGRTDTQYF.

This clone came up many times. Mismatch with germline at one junction end may stem from a read error. In the same sample, other DNA sequences code for this CDR3. V usage is TRBV4-1 and J usage is TRBJ1-2, with 8 bases matching TRBD1. Germline V lookup: CDR1 MGHRA, CDR2 YSYEKL. The CDR3 is 14 residues long. The CDR3 region is CASSPTGGRDGYTF. The CDR3 nucleotides are TGTGCCAGCAGTCCAACAGGGGGGAGAGATGGCTACACCTTC.

J is TRBJ2-3 and V is TRBV2; 10 nucleotides agree with TRBD2. V lost 7 bases, J lost 8 bases, and 9 bases stayed unmatched. The length of the CDR3 is 14 residues. Per germline, CDR1 SNHLY and CDR2 FYNNEI. This CDR3 reads CASMDSGRQITQYF. The CDR3 DNA follows: TGTGCCAGCATGGATAGCGGGAGGCAAATTACGCAGTATTTT.

The chain employs TRBV4-2 and TRBJ2-2; 15 bases fit TRBD2. The CDR3 consists of 18 residues. Per the germline V gene, CDR1 is LGHNA and CDR2 is YNFKEQ. With 4 bases clipped from V and 4 bases from J, the junction kept 7 bases outside the gene matches. Written as DNA, the CDR3 is TGTGCCAGCAGCCGAGGACTAGCGGGGGGGCCGGGCACCGGGGAGCTGTTTTTT. Translated, it gives CASSRGLAGGPGTGELFF.

The chain recombines TRBV7-9 with TRBJ1-5; TRBD1 aligns across 8 bases. The length of the CDR3 is 13 residues. V was pared by 5 bases and J by 6 bases, with 3 bases of the junction left unmatched. Germline CDR1 is SEHNR and CDR2 is FQNEAQ (reference sequence). Here the CDR3 DNA reads TGTGCCAGCAGCCTCGACAGGGGTCAGCCCCAGCATTTT. It encodes CASSLDRGQPQHF.

This clone was seen once. The J gene is TRBJ1-2, the V gene TRBV7-3; D is unresolved. Deletions cut 7 bases from V and 8 bases from J, with 14 bases between. The length of the CDR3 is 12 residues. Germline V lookup: CDR1 SGHTA, CDR2 FQGTGA. The CDR3 is CASTPQSGGYTF. Here the CDR3 DNA reads TGTGCCAGCACGCCGCAAAGTGGGGGCTACACCTTC. Based on the CDR3 plus reference TRBV7-3 and TRBJ1-2, the full variable domain is GAGVSQTPSNKVTEKGKYVELRCDPISGHTALYWYRQSLGQGPEFLIYFQGTGAADDSGLPNDRFFAVRPEGSVSTLKIQRTERGDSAVYLCASTPQSGGYTFGSGTRLTVV.

The V and J genes are TRBV5-1 and TRBJ2-3; TRBD1 aligns across 9 bases. CDR1 is SGHRS, CDR2 YFSETQ, per germline. The V gene end was trimmed by 4 bases and the J gene end by 5 bases; junction bases not matched to a gene: 11. The CDR3 spans 16 residues. CDR3 DNA: TGCGCCAGCAGCCCCGAGGGGACAGGGTCTAGAGATACGCAGTATTTT. Protein product: CASSPEGTGSRDTQYF.

This chain connects TRBV7-9 to TRBJ2-2; the D is unclear. The CDR3 runs to 13 residues. Trimming took 3 bases from V and 2 from J, leaving 4 bases between them. Germline lookup yields CDR1 SEHNR and CDR2 FQNEAQ (reference sequence). The CDR3 DNA sequence: TGTGCCAGCAGCTTGGGTAACACCGGGGAGCTGTTTTTT. Its translation is CASSLGNTGELFF.

The V call is TRBV7-9, the J call TRBJ1-2; D is unresolved. Per the germline V gene, CDR1 is SEHNR and CDR2 is FQNEAQ (reference sequence). The V and J ends lost 3 bases and 10 bases respectively, with 12 bases between them. The CDR3 spans 12 residues. This CDR3 reads CASSFLEEFYTF. CDR3 in DNA: TGTGCCAGCAGCTTTTTGGAGGAATTCTACACCTTC.

V is TRBV30 and J is TRBJ1-1; 7 nucleotides agree with TRBD1. The V and J ends lost 2 bases and 7 bases, in that order; junction bases with no gene match: 10. There are 14 residues in the CDR3. Per germline, CDR1 GTSNPN and CDR2 SVGIG (reference sequence). CDR3 nucleotides: TGTGCCTGGAGTCTCCTCCGACAGGGCGGTGAAGCTTTCTTT. It is translated as CAWSLLRQGGEAFF.

The CDR3, as DNA: TGTGCCAGTACATCCGGGACAGGTACCTACGAGCAGTACTTC. Translated, it gives CASTSGTGTYEQYF. This rearrangement joins TRBV19 to TRBJ2-7, with 8 bases that match TRBD1. The CDR3 is 14 residues long. The junction had 7 bases not matched to a gene; V was cut back by 7 bases and J by 2 bases. The germline CDR1 and CDR2 sequences are LNHDA and SQIVND (reference sequence).

The rearrangement links TRBV6-5 to TRBJ1-6; tentative D call: TRBD1 (6 bases). The CDR3 runs to 15 residues. Trimming removed 8 bases at V and 8 bases at J, with 19 bases between. Germline CDR1 is MNHEY and CDR2 is SVGAGI. The DNA for the CDR3 is TGTGCCAGCCCCGGAAGGGCAGGGGTGGATTCACCCCTCCACTTT. It yields the protein CASPGRAGVDSPLHF.

This clone was recorded once. CDR3 protein: CASSLNAGTRTEAFF. Written as DNA, the CDR3 is TGCGCCAGCAGCTTGAATGCCGGGACACGAACTGAAGCTTTCTTT. V is TRBV5-1 and J is TRBJ1-1; possible D gene TRBD1, 6 bases. Germline V gives CDR1 SGHRS, CDR2 YFSETQ. This CDR3 has 15 residues. The germline V and J ends were trimmed by 1 base and 5 bases, with 15 bases remaining between them.